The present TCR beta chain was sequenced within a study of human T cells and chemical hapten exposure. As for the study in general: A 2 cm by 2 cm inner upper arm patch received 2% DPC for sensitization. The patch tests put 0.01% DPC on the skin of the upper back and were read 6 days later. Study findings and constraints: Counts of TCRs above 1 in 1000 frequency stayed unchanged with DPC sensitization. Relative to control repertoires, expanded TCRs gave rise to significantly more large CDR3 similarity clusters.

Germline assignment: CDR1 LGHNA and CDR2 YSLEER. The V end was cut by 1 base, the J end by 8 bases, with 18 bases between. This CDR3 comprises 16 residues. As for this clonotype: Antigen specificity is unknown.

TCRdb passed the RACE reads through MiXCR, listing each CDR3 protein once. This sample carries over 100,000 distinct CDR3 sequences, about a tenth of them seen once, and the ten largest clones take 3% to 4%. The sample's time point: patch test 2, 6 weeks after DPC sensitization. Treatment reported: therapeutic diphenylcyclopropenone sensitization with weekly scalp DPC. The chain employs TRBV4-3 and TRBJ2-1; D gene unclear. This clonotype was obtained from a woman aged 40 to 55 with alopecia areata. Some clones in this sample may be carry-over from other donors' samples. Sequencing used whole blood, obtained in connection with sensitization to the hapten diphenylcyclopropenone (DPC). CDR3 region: CASSQVLGDPSDEQFF. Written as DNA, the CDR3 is TGCGCCAGCAGCCAAGTACTCGGAGACCCCTCGGATGAGCAGTTCTTC.